One sample yielded the 7 T cell receptor beta chains listed below, sequenced in a study of control samples from healthy donors and cancer patients. Using immunoSEQ multiplex PCR, the repertoire was profiled, and TCRdb retains in-frame clones only, with some absent. The data contain approximately 59,000 clones, more than 70% of them seen just once; the ten biggest clones take up 9.5% to 15%. Sequences were obtained from PBMCs. Every receptor here comes from a woman aged 60-70 years with lung cancer.

The chain recombines TRBV5-6 with TRBJ2-2; D call uncertain. CDR3 length: 12 residues. Trimming left V 4 bases short and J 2 bases short, with 3 bases between. Germline-derived CDR1 and CDR2 are SGHDT and YYEEEE. The CDR3 protein is CASSVNTGELFF. As DNA, the CDR3 is TGTGCCAGCAGCGTTAACACCGGGGAGCTGTTTTTT.

This clone has only one observation. The chain carries TRBV12-3 or TRBV12-4 and TRBJ1-1; D is perhaps TRBD1 (5 bases). The CDR3 spans 13 residues. The ends were cut back, 5 bases at V and 6 bases at J, with 13 bases in the middle. CDR3 nucleotide sequence: TGTGCCAGCAGTGGGACCGCTTACCCTGAAGCTTTCTTT. This gives the protein CASSGTAYPEAFF.

V is TRBV9 and J is TRBJ2-5; a weak D match, TRBD2 (6 bases). Per the germline V gene, CDR1 is SGDLS and CDR2 is YYNGEE. V lost 4 bases and J lost 5, with 15 bases in between. The CDR3 loop spans 14 amino acids. This CDR3 reads CASSLGTFRETQYF. The CDR3 bases are TGTGCCAGCAGCCTTGGGACTTTCAGGGAGACCCAGTACTTC.

This rearrangement joins TRBV5-4 to TRBJ2-7, with TRBD2 matching over 15 bases. The V segment lost 3 bases and the J segment 12 bases; nucleotides outside the gene matches: 4. The CDR3 has 13 residues. Germline CDR1 reads SGHNT; CDR2 reads YYREEE (reference sequence). CDR3 in DNA: TGTGCCAGCAGCTCGGGACTAGCGGGAGGTCTGTACTTC. Translated, it gives CASSSGLAGGLYF.

The chain recombines TRBV5-1 with TRBJ2-1, with 10 positions matching TRBD1. V lost 4 bases to trimming and J lost 12 bases; unmatched junction nucleotides: 22. This CDR3 has 18 residues. Germline loops: CDR1 SGHRS, CDR2 YFSETQ. The CDR3 loop is CASSPKPLGTGEGDGQFF. Written as DNA, the CDR3 is TGCGCCAGCAGCCCAAAGCCCTTGGGGACAGGGGAAGGGGATGGGCAGTTCTTC.

This clone was found once. This chain connects TRBV4-1 to TRBJ2-5; 8 nucleotides line up with TRBD2. This CDR3 contains 15 residues. Germline V gene lookup returns CDR1 MGHRA and CDR2 YSYEKL. V shed 1 base and J 5 bases; nucleotides not matched to a gene: 6. The DNA for the CDR3 is TGCGCCAGCAGCCAAGGGCCGGGGGGGCCGGAGACCCAGTACTTC. It yields the protein CASSQGPGGPETQYF.

The chain combines TRBV18 with TRBJ1-1; 7 bases agree with TRBD1. This CDR3 has 15 amino acids. Germline V gene data show CDR1 as KGHSH and CDR2 as LQKENI. The trim removed 6 bases at V and 0 bases at J, leaving 7 bases unmatched. CDR3 in amino acids: CASSRDGTVNTEAFF. The CDR3 DNA reads as TGTGCCAGCTCCCGCGACGGGACAGTGAACACTGAAGCTTTCTTT.